The 15 T cell receptor beta chains in this list originate from one sample, sequenced in a study of T cells in Graves' hyperthyroidism and ophthalmopathy. The TCR beta CDR3 regions underwent amplification using RNA transcripts as the source. In the first-round RT-PCR of the TCR CDR3, the HTBI primer set was used. TCRdb reanalysed the multiplex PCR reads using MiXCR and keeps one entry per CDR3 protein. The repertoire holds 150,000 or so distinct CDR3 sequences, with around 21% as singletons. The sequenced sample was blood. These receptors were obtained from a woman between 50 and 59 years old with Graves' hyperthyroidism that later progressed to Graves' ophthalmopathy.

CDR3: CASSLGRPWNYNSPLHF. CDR3 bases: TGTGCCAGCAGCTTAGGAAGGCCCTGGAACTATAATTCACCCCTCCACTTT. V is TRBV7-2 and J is TRBJ1-6; D unresolved. Germline V gene data show CDR1 as SGHTA and CDR2 as FQGNSA. Deletions cut 1 base from V and 3 bases from J, with 13 bases between. This CDR3 has 17 residues.

This clonotype was seen repeatedly, ten times or more. V gene TRBV2 combines with J gene TRBJ2-5, with unresolved D. V shed 4 bases and J shed 0 bases, with 3 bases lying between them. This CDR3 is 12 amino acids long. Germline CDR1 is SNHLY and CDR2 is FYNNEI. CDR3 in amino acids: CASSGYQETQYF. CDR3 bases: TGTGCCAGCAGTGGGTACCAAGAGACCCAGTACTTC.

Worth noting for this clonotype: The CDR3 end shows no conserved phenylalanine or tryptophan, and so a read error is likely. The chain uses TRBV7-2 and TRBJ1-1; no reliable D call. The CDR3 is 14 amino acids. CDR1 and CDR2 from the germline V gene are SGHTA and FQGNSA. V was cut by 1 base and J by 1 base, with 7 bases left in between. The DNA for the CDR3 is TGTGCCAGCAGCTTAGTGCACGGGAACACTGAAGCTTTCCTT. Translating gives CASSLVHGNTEAFL.

The table lists this clonotype with many counts. This sequence joins TRBV6-6 and TRBJ2-1; D is ambiguous. Deletions cut 0 bases from V and 7 bases from J, with 7 bases between. Per the germline V gene, CDR1 is MNHNY and CDR2 is SVGAGI (reference sequence). The CDR3 extends over 13 amino acids. CDR3 region: CASSYSKENEQFF. The DNA of the CDR3 is TGTGCCAGCAGTTACTCGAAAGAGAATGAGCAGTTCTTC.

V is TRBV7-3 and J is TRBJ2-5, with 8 bases fitting TRBD2. From germline, CDR1 is SGHTA and CDR2 FQGTGA. After removal of 1 base from V and 4 bases from J, the junction contained 5 bases not matched to a gene. There are 15 residues in the CDR3. The CDR3 DNA follows: TGTGCCAGCAGCTTAAACGGGAGGGCGGGAGAGACCCAGTACTTC. Its protein is CASSLNGRAGETQYF.

The V call is TRBV19, the J call TRBJ1-1, with TRBD1 as a possible D gene (6 bases). V lost 3 bases and J 5 bases, leaving 10 bases between the germline ends. This CDR3 region has 13 residues. Per germline, CDR1 LNHDA and CDR2 SQIVND (reference sequence). The chain's CDR3 is CASSIHRETEAFF. DNA for the CDR3: TGTGCCAGTAGTATCCACAGGGAGACTGAAGCTTTCTTT.

This clonotype was seen more than once but under ten times. The rearrangement joins TRBV25-1 to TRBJ1-2; D possibly corresponds to TRBD1 (5 bases). The CDR3 is 18 amino acids. CDR1 and CDR2 from the germline V gene are MGHDK and SYGVNS. V was cut by 4 bases and J by 2 bases, with 23 bases left in between. This CDR3 reads CASSARGMSGQGNYGYTF. CDR3 in DNA: TGTGCCAGCAGTGCTAGGGGTATGTCAGGGCAAGGAAACTATGGCTACACCTTC.

This clonotype came up many times. This chain connects TRBV3-1 to TRBJ2-5; D perhaps matches TRBD2 (6 bases). CDR1 and CDR2 from the germline V gene are LGHDT and YNNKEL (reference sequence). Trimming stripped 3 bases from V and 4 bases from J, with 9 bases between. CDR3 length equals 13 residues. The CDR3 loop reads CASSHGTSETQYF. The CDR3 nucleotides are TGTGCCAGCAGCCACGGGACTTCAGAGACCCAGTACTTC.

This clonotype has at least ten counts. The chain links TRBV2 to TRBJ1-5; 9 nucleotides agree with TRBD1. Trimming cost V 7 bases and J 4 bases; bases outside gene matches: 8. The CDR3 sequence is 15 residues long. Germline CDR1 and CDR2: SNHLY and FYNNEI. The CDR3 coding sequence is TGTGCCAGCAATATACAGGGGGCGGTTAATCAGCCCCAGCATTTT. Amino acids: CASNIQGAVNQPQHF.

This sequence joins TRBV4-1 and TRBJ1-4; possible D gene TRBD1, 5 bases. V gave up 4 bases and J gave up 6 bases, with 18 bases separating them. Germline V gene data show CDR1 as MGHRA and CDR2 as YSYEKL. The CDR3 loop spans 16 amino acids. Written as DNA, the CDR3 is TGCGCCAGCAGCCTAGACGGGGGGAACGGGTATGAAAAACTGTTTTTT. Translating gives CASSLDGGNGYEKLFF.

This clonotype has ten or more counts. The chain has TRBV11-2 and TRBJ2-7, with D unresolved. Per germline, CDR1 SGHAT and CDR2 FQNNGV. The CDR3 covers 15 residues. V lost 0 bases and J 4 bases, leaving 13 bases between the germline ends. The CDR3 coding sequence is TGTGCCAGCAGCTTAGATTTCAGGCTAGGGTACGAGCAGTACTTC. Its translation: CASSLDFRLGYEQYF.

This clonotype was seen at least ten times. The V gene is TRBV11-2, the J gene TRBJ2-2; TRBD2 agrees at 7 bases. There are 17 residues in the CDR3. Germline CDR1 and CDR2: SGHAT and FQNNGV. J was trimmed by 1 base and V by 3 bases; bases with no gene match: 8. The CDR3 protein is CASSLWSASGNTGELFF. The DNA for the CDR3 is TGTGCCAGCAGCTTGTGGTCTGCTAGCGGGAACACCGGGGAGCTGTTTTTT.

This clonotype was detected only a few times. The chain joins TRBV5-1 to TRBJ1-4; no clear D. The germline gives CDR1 SGHRS, CDR2 YFSETQ. The CDR3 consists of 12 residues. Trimming removed 8 bases from V and 10 bases from J, with 15 bases in between. The CDR3 here is CASSPEGGKLFF. CDR3 coding DNA: TGCGCCAGTTCACCCGAGGGCGGAAAACTGTTTTTT.

The genes are TRBV11-2 and TRBJ2-1; 8 bases are a match to TRBD2. This CDR3 contains 16 residues. From germline, CDR1 is SGHAT and CDR2 FQNNGV. With V trimmed by 5 bases and J by 6 bases, 12 bases remained unmatched. The CDR3 DNA reads TGTGCCAGCAGCCCCCCGGGACTAGTGGCCCTCAATGAGCAGTTCTTC. The encoded protein is CASSPPGLVALNEQFF. The full variable domain, its missing parts supplied by reference TRBV11-2 and TRBJ2-1, is EAGVAQSPRYKIIEKRQSVAFWCNPISGHATLYWYQQILGQGPKLLIQFQNNGVVDDSQLPKDRFSAERLKGVDSTLKIQPAKLEDSAVYLCASSPPGLVALNEQFFGPGTRLTVL.

Many counts were recorded for this clonotype. The chain links TRBV28 to TRBJ2-1, with 12 bases identical to TRBD1. The length of the CDR3 is 14 residues. V trimming: 2 bases; J trimming: 8 bases; junction bases outside the gene matches: 1. From germline, CDR1 is MDHEN and CDR2 SYDVKM. CDR3 sequence: CASSLGTGGHEQFF. The CDR3 nucleotides are TGTGCCAGCAGTTTAGGGACAGGGGGCCATGAGCAGTTCTTC.